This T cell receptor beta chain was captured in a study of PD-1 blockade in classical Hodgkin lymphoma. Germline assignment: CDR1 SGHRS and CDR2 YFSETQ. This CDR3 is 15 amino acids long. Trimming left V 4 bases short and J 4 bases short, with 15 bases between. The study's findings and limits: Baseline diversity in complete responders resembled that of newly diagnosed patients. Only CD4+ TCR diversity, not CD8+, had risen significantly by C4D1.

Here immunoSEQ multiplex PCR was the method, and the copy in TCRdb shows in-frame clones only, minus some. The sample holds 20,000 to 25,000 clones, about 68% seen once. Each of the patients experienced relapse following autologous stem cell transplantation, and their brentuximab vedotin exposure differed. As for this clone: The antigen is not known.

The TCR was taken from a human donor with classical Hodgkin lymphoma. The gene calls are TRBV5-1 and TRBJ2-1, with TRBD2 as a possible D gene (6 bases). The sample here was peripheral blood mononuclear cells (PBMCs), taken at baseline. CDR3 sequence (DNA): TGCGCCAGCAGCCGCCCGGGAGACGGGTACAATGAGCAGTTCTTC. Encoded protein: CASSRPGDGYNEQFF.